Reported below is one TCR beta chain. This CDR3 contains 17 residues. V gave up 1 base and J gave up 6 bases; unmatched junction bases: 13. From germline, CDR1 is MGHDK and CDR2 SYGVNS. This entry is derived from a study of blood T cell repertoires in COVID-19. Profiled with immunoSEQ multiplex PCR; TCRdb holds only in-frame clones, not every one. The sample contains a few hundred thousand clones, approximately 90% of which appear only once. The sample taken for sequencing was peripheral blood. V usage is TRBV25-1 and J usage is TRBJ1-1, with TRBD1 matching 8 bases. The sequence came from a woman aged 45-65 years with COVID-19, enrolled during active disease. The chain's CDR3 is CASSELSNAGQGAEAFF. The CDR3 bases are TGTGCCAGCAGTGAATTATCTAACGCAGGACAGGGCGCTGAAGCTTTCTTT.